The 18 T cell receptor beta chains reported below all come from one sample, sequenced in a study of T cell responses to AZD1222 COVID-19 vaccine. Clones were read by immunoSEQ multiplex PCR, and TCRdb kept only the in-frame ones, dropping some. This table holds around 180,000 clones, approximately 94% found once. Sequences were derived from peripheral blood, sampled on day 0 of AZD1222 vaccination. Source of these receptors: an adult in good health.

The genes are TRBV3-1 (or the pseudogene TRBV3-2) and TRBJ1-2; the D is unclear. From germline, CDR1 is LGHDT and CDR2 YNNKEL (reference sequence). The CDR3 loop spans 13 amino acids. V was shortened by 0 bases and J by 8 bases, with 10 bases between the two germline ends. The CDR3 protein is CASSQEQGWGYTF. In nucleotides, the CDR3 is TGTGCCAGCAGCCAAGAGCAAGGTTGGGGCTACACCTTC.

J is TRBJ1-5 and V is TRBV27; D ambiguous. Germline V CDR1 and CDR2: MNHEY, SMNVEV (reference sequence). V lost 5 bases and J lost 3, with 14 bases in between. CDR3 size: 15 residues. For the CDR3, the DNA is TGTGCCAGCAGTCTTCACGGGCCACCCAATCAGCCCCAGCATTTT. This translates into CASSLHGPPNQPQHF.

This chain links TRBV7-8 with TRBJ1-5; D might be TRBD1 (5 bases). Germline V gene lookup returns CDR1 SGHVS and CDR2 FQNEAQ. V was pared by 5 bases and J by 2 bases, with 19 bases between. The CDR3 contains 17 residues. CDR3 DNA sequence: TGTGCCAGCAGCCCTAGTCTTGGGGGAGTTGGCAATCAGCCCCAGCATTTT. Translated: CASSPSLGGVGNQPQHF. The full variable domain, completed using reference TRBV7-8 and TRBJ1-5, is GAGVSQSPRYKVAKRGQDVALRCDPISGHVSLFWYQQALGQGPEFLTYFQNEAQLDKSGLPSDRFFAERPEGSVSTLKIQRTQQEDSAVYLCASSPSLGGVGNQPQHFGDGTRLSIL.

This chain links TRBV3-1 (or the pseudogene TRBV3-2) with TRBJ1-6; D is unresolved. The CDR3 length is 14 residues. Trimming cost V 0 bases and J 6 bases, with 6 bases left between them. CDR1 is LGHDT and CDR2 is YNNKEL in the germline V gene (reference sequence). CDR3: CASSQDSLNSPLHF. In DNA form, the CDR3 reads TGTGCCAGCAGCCAAGACTCCCTTAATTCACCCCTCCACTTT.

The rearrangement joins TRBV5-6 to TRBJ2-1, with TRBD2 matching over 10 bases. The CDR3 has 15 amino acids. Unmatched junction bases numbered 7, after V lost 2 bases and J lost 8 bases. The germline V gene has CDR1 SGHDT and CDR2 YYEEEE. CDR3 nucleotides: TGTGCCAGCAGCTTCCCCAGCGGGAGGGCCCATGAGCAGTTCTTC. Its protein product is CASSFPSGRAHEQFF. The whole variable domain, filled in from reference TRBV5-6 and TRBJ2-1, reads DAGVTQSPTHLIKTRGQQVTLRCSPKSGHDTVSWYQQALGQGPQFIFQYYEEEERQRGNFPDRFSGHQFPNYSSELNVNALLLGDSALYLCASSFPSGRAHEQFFGPGTRLTVL.

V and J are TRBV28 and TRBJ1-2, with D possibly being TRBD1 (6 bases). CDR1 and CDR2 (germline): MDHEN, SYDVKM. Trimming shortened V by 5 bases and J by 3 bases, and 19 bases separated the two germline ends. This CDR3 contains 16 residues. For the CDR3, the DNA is TGTGCCAGCAGTCTCCCTATGGGGGGGGCGGACTATGGCTACACCTTC. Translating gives CASSLPMGGADYGYTF.

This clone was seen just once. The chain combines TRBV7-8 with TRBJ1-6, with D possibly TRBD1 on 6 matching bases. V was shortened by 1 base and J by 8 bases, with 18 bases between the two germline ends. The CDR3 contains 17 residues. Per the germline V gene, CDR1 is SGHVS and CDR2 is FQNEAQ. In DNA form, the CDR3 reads TGTGCCAGCAGCTTAGGGGGATTGGGGGCGAGGGATTCACCCCTCCACTTT. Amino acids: CASSLGGLGARDSPLHF. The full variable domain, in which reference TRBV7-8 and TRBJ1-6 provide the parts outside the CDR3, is GAGVSQSPRYKVAKRGQDVALRCDPISGHVSLFWYQQALGQGPEFLTYFQNEAQLDKSGLPSDRFFAERPEGSVSTLKIQRTQQEDSAVYLCASSLGGLGARDSPLHFGNGTRLTVT.

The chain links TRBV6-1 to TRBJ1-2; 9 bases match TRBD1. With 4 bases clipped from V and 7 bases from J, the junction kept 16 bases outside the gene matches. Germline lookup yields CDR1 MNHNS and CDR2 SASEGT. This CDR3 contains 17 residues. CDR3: CASSGQRGQGPLRGYTF. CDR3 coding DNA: TGTGCCAGCAGTGGCCAGCGGGGACAGGGCCCTCTGCGTGGCTACACCTTC.

This chain's CDR3 is CASSQTGPNTGELFF. As DNA, the CDR3 is TGTGCCAGCAGCCAAACAGGGCCGAACACCGGGGAGCTGTTTTTT. The rearrangement links TRBV4-2 to TRBJ2-2; D may be TRBD1 (6 bases). The CDR3 contains 15 residues. Germline V lookup: CDR1 LGHNA, CDR2 YNFKEQ. Trimming took 2 bases from V and 0 from J, leaving 7 bases between them.

The CDR3: CASSNYGASGEQYF. As DNA, the CDR3 is TGTGCCAGCAGCAATTATGGGGCATCGGGCGAGCAGTACTTC. The chain has TRBV21-1 and TRBJ2-7; the table's D call, TRBD1, has no DNA check behind it. TRBV21-1 is tagged as a pseudogene. The CDR3 has 14 amino acids.

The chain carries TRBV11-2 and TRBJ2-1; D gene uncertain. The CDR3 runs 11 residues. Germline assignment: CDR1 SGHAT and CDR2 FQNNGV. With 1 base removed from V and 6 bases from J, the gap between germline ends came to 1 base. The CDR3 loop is CASSLGNEQFF. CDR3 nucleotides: TGTGCCAGCAGCTTAGGCAATGAGCAGTTCTTC.

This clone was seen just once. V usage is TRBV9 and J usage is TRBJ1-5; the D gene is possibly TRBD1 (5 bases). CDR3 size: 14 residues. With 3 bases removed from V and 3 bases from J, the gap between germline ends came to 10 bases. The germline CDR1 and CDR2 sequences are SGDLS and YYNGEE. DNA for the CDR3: TGTGCCAGCAGCGGTGGGGGGACCAATCAGCCCCAGCATTTT. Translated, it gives CASSGGGTNQPQHF.

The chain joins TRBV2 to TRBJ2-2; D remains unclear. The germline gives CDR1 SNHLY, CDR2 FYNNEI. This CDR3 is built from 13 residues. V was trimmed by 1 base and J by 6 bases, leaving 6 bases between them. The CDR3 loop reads CASSEEGAGELFF. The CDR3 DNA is TGTGCCAGCAGTGAAGAGGGTGCCGGGGAGCTGTTTTTT.

Written as DNA, the CDR3 is TGTGCCACCAACCCTACTGGGACTAGGTACAATGAGCAGTTCTTC. Residues: CATNPTGTRYNEQFF. V and J are TRBV27 and TRBJ2-1, with 8 positions matching TRBD2. CDR3 length: 15 residues. V lost 10 bases, J lost 4 bases, and 12 bases stayed unmatched. Germline V gene lookup returns CDR1 MNHEY and CDR2 SMNVEV (reference sequence).

The CDR3 DNA reads as TGTGCCAGCAGTCCAGGGGAACAGGAAAAACTGTTTTTT. Amino acids: CASSPGEQEKLFF. This chain connects TRBV2 to TRBJ1-4, with a possible D match to TRBD1 (6 bases). This CDR3 region has 13 residues. Trimming left V 5 bases short and J 8 bases short, with 12 bases between. Germline CDR1 SNHLY, CDR2 FYNNEI.

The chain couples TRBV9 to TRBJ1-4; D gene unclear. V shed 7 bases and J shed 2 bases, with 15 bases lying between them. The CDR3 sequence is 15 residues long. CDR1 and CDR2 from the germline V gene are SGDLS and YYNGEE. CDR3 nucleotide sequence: TGTGCCAGCGCCTTGGGGAGGGCGACTAATGAAAAACTGTTTTTT. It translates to CASALGRATNEKLFF.

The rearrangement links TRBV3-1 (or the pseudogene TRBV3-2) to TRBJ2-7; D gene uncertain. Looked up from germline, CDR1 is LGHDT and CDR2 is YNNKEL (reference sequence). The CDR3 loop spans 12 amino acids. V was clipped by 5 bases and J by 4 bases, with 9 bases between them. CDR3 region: CASSAIPYEQYF. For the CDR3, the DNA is TGTGCCAGCAGCGCAATACCATACGAGCAGTACTTC.

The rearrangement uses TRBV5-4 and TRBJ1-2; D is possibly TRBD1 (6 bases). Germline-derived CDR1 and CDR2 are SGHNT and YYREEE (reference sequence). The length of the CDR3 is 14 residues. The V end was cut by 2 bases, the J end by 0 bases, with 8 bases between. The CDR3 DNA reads TGTGCCAGCAGCTTCCCAGGGGCTAACTATGGCTACACCTTC. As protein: CASSFPGANYGYTF.